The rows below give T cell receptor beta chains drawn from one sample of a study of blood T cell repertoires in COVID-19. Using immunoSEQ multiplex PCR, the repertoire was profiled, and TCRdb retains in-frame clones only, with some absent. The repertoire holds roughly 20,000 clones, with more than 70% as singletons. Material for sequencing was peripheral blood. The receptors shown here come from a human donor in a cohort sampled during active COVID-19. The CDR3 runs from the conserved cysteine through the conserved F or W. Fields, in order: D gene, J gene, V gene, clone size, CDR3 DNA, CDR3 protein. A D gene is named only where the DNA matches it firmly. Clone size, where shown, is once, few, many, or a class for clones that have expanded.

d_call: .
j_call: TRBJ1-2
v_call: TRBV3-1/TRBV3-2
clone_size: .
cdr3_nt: TGTGCCAGCAGCCAAGGCAGGTCCGACTATGGCTACACCTTC
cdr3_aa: CASSQGRSDYGYTF

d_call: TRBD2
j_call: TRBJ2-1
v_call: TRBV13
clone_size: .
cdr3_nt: TGTGCCAGCAGGGGAGCCGGGACTACCTACAATGAGCAGTTCTTC
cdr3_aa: CASRGAGTTYNEQFF

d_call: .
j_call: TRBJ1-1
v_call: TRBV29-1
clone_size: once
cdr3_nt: TGCAGCGTTGTCCAGACGGGAGGGAACACTGAAGCTTTCTTT
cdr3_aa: CSVVQTGGNTEAFF

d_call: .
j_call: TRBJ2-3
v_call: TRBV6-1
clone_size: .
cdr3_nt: TGTGCCAGCAGTGAAGCGGCTTCCACAGATACGCAGTATTTT
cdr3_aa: CASSEAASTDTQYF

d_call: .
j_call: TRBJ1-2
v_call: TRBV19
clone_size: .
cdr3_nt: TGTGCCAGTAGCCAGACCGGGAACTATGGCTACACCTTC
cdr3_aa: CASSQTGNYGYTF

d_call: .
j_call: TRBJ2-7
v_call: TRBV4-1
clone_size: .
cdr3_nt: TGCGCCAGCAGCCAAGTCCAGGGCTACGAGCAGTACTTC
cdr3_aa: CASSQVQGYEQYF

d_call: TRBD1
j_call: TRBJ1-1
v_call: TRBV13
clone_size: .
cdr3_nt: TGTGCCAGCAGCACGGACAGGGGGAACACTGAAGCTTTCTTT
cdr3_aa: CASSTDRGNTEAFF

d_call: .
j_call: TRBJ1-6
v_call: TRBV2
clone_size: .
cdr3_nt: TGTGCCAGCCGCACAGGGAGTTCACCCCTCCACTTT
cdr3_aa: CASRTGSSPLHF

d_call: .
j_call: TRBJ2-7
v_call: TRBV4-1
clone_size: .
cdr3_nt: TGCGCCAGCAGCCATCCGAGTTACGAGCAGTACTTC
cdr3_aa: CASSHPSYEQYF

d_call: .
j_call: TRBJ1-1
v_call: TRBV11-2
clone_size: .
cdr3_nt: TGTGCCAGCAGCTTGGGGGGGGCAGCTGAAGCTTTCTTT
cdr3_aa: CASSLGGAAEAFF

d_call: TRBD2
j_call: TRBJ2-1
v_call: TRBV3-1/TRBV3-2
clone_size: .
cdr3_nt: TGTGCCAGCAGCCGGACAGAACTAGCGGGGGTGAATGAGCAGTTCTTC
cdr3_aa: CASSRTELAGVNEQFF

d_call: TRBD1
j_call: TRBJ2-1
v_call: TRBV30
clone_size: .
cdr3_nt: TGTGCCTGGAACCCCGGGACAGCTGCTTTTTTTCGGAATGAGCAGTTCTTC
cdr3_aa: CAWNPGTAAFFRNEQFF

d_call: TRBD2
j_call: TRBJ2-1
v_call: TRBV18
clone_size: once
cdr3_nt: TGTGCCAGCTCACCCCGAGGGCTAGCGGGGGCCGCGGGGGAGCAGTTCTTC
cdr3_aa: CASSPRGLAGAAGEQFF

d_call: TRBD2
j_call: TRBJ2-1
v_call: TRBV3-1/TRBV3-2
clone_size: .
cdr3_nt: TGTGCCAGCAGCCAAACGGGACTAGCGCTAGACAATGAGCAGTTCTTC
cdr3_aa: CASSQTGLALDNEQFF

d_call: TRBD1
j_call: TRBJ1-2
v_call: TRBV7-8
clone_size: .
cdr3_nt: TGTGCCAGCAGCTTTACGACAGGGTGGGGCTACACCTTC
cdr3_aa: CASSFTTGWGYTF

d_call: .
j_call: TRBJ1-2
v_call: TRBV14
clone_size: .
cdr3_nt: TGTGCCAGCAGCCAAGATCTGATCTATGACTACACCTTC
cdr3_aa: CASSQDLIYDYTF

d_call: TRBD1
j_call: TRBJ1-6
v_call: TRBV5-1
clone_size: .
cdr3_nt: TGCGCCAGCAGGAAGACAGGGGATAATTCACCCCTCCACTTT
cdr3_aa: CASRKTGDNSPLHF

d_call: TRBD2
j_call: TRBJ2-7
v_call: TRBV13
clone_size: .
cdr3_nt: TGTGCCAGCAGCATGTGGACTAGCGGGGGGCTTGACTACGAGCAGTACTTC
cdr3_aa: CASSMWTSGGLDYEQYF

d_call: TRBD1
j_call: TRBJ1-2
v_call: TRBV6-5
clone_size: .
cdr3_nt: TGTGCCAGCAGAGCTGGACAGGCTCCCTATGGCTACACCTTC
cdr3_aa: CASRAGQAPYGYTF

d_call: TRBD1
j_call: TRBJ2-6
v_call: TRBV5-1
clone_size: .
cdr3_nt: TGCGCCAGCAGCGGGAACAGGGGCTCTGGGGCCAACGTCCTGACTTTC
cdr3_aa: CASSGNRGSGANVLTF

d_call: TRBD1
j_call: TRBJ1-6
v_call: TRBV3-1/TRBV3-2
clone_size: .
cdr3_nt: TGTGCCAGCAGCCAAGTGCCAGGGGGTAGTAATTCACCCCTCCACTTT
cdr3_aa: CASSQVPGGSNSPLHF

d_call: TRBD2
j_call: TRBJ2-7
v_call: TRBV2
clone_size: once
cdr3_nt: TGTGCCAGCAGGGAGCGGGGGGCGACCTACGAGCAGTACTTC
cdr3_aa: CASRERGATYEQYF

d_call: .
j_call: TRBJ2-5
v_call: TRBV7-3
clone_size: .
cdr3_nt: TGTGCCAGCAGCTTAAGGTCGGGGGGCGGGGAGACCCAGTACTTC
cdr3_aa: CASSLRSGGGETQYF